This entry lists 15 T cell receptor beta chains sequenced from one sample in a study of T cells in Graves' hyperthyroidism and ophthalmopathy. Amplified regions were TCR beta CDR3 sequences from RNA transcripts. When the TCR CDR3 underwent first-round RT-PCR, the HTBI primer set was used. MiXCR, applied by TCRdb to the multiplex PCR reads, yields one record per CDR3 protein. This table has 800,000 or so distinct CDR3 sequences, over 35% appearing once. Sequenced input: blood. The origin of the receptors is a man in his late teens or twenties with Graves' hyperthyroidism.

This clonotype has just a few counts. The rearrangement uses TRBV6-1 and TRBJ1-5; D unresolved. Per the germline V gene, CDR1 is MNHNS and CDR2 is SASEGT. Trimming removed 6 bases from V and 9 bases from J, with 18 bases in between. The CDR3 loop spans 14 amino acids. CDR3 coding DNA: TGTGCCAGCAGCTCTGGGGTAGTGGGGTCGCCCCAGCATTTT. Residues: CASSSGVVGSPQHF.

This chain joins TRBV29-1 and TRBJ1-6, with D unclear. Looked up from germline, CDR1 is SQVTM and CDR2 is ANQGSEA. The V gene lost 4 bases and the J gene lost 6 bases, with 10 bases spanning the gap. This CDR3 has 13 amino acids. The CDR3 region is CSVGDGVNSPLHF. Written as DNA, the CDR3 is TGCAGCGTTGGAGACGGGGTTAATTCACCCCTCCACTTT.

This clonotype appeared many times. The chain carries TRBV2 and TRBJ1-6; 12 bases are a match to TRBD1. This CDR3 is 15 amino acids long. The germline gives CDR1 SNHLY, CDR2 FYNNEI. V dropped 3 bases and J dropped 9; count of bases not matched to a gene: 3. The DNA of the CDR3 is TGTGCCAGCAGTGAGGGGACAGGGGGCTCTTCACCCCTCCACTTT. Translation gives CASSEGTGGSSPLHF.

This clonotype was observed many times. The chain carries TRBV25-1 and TRBJ1-2; a possible D gene is TRBD1 (6 bases). CDR3 length: 13 amino acids. V was shortened by 4 bases and J by 3 bases, with 9 bases between the two germline ends. Germline V gene data show CDR1 as MGHDK and CDR2 as SYGVNS. CDR3: CASSVQGHYGYTF. CDR3 bases: TGTGCCAGCAGTGTGCAGGGGCACTATGGCTACACCTTC.

The J gene is TRBJ2-5, the V gene TRBV20-1; 13 bases map to TRBD2. V was pared by 3 bases and J by 5 bases, with 9 bases of the junction left unmatched. The length of the CDR3 is 16 residues. CDR1 and CDR2 from the germline V gene are DFQATT and SNEGSKA (reference sequence). The CDR3, as DNA: TGCAGTGCTAGGGGACTAGCGGGGACGATCAGGGAGACCCAGTACTTC. Translated, it gives CSARGLAGTIRETQYF.

The chain carries TRBV5-1 and TRBJ1-1, with D perhaps TRBD1 (5 bases). Germline assignment: CDR1 SGHRS and CDR2 YFSETQ. Trimming removed 4 bases from V and 6 bases from J, with 16 bases in between. The CDR3 runs 14 residues. The CDR3 loop is CASSKIEGPAEAFF. The DNA for the CDR3 is TGCGCCAGCAGCAAAATAGAGGGGCCCGCTGAAGCTTTCTTT.

The V call is TRBV5-6, the J call TRBJ1-2; TRBD1 aligns across 9 bases. CDR1 SGHDT and CDR2 YYEEEE come from the germline V gene. The junction had 9 bases not matched to a gene; V was cut back by 4 bases and J by 8 bases. This CDR3 region has 14 residues. The CDR3: CASSPLGTGNGYTF. Here the CDR3 DNA reads TGTGCCAGCAGCCCCCTGGGGACAGGGAACGGCTACACCTTC.

This chain connects TRBV7-9 to TRBJ2-5; D may be TRBD1 (5 bases). Germline values: CDR1 SEHNR, CDR2 FQNEAQ (reference sequence). CDR3 length: 14 amino acids. The germline V and J ends were trimmed by 3 bases and 2 bases, with 10 bases remaining between them. CDR3 protein: CASSLTVVQETQYF. The CDR3 coding sequence is TGTGCCAGCAGCTTGACAGTCGTTCAAGAGACCCAGTACTTC. Full variable domain (rest looked up from reference TRBV7-9 and TRBJ2-5): DTGVSQNPRHKITKRGQNVTFRCDPISEHNRLYWYRQTLGQGPEFLTYFQNEAQLEKSRLLSDRFSAERPKGSFSTLEIQRTEQGDSAMYLCASSLTVVQETQYFGPGTRLLVL.

This clonotype was counted once. The chain combines TRBV13 with TRBJ2-2; D tentatively reads TRBD1 or TRBD2 (5 bases each). The length of the CDR3 is 15 residues. Germline V gene sequence: CDR1 PRHDT, CDR2 FYEKMQ (reference sequence). Between the trimmed V and J ends, which lost 6 bases and 6 bases, there was a span of 17 bases. For the CDR3, the DNA is TGTGCCAGCAGAATAGGACTGGTGGGGGCCGGGGAGCTGTTTTTT. As protein: CASRIGLVGAGELFF. Based on the CDR3 plus reference TRBV13 and TRBJ2-2, the full variable domain is AAGVIQSPRHLIKEKRETATLKCYPIPRHDTVYWYQQGPGQDPQFLISFYEKMQSDKGSIPDRFSAQQFSDYHSELNMSSLELGDSALYFCASRIGLVGAGELFFGEGSRLTVL.

The gene calls are TRBV19 and TRBJ2-2; unclear D gene. The CDR3 totals 16 residues. V lost 2 bases and J 1 base, leaving 11 bases between the germline ends. Germline CDR1 reads LNHDA; CDR2 reads SQIVND (reference sequence). The CDR3 here is CASSISVAGNTGELFF. The CDR3 DNA sequence: TGTGCCAGTAGTATATCAGTGGCAGGGAACACCGGGGAGCTGTTTTTT.

The genes are TRBV11-1 and TRBJ2-5; tentatively, D is TRBD1 or TRBD2 (5 bases each). CDR1 SGHAT and CDR2 FQDESV come from the germline V gene (reference sequence). V dropped 3 bases and J dropped 2 bases, with 16 bases sitting between them. The CDR3 is 16 residues long. CDR3 DNA: TGTGCCAGCAGCTTTCCCGAGAGGGACCTTCAAGAGACCCAGTACTTC. Translated, it gives CASSFPERDLQETQYF.

This clonotype was detected ten times or more. The gene calls are TRBV2 and TRBJ2-2, with no clear D. V lost 5 bases to trimming and J lost 6 bases, with 7 bases between them. Germline V gene lookup returns CDR1 SNHLY and CDR2 FYNNEI. CDR3 length: 12 amino acids. The CDR3 region is CASSTSSGELFF. In nucleotides, the CDR3 is TGTGCCAGCAGTACTTCTTCCGGGGAGCTGTTTTTT.

This clonotype was seen many times. The CDR3 spells CAISARTGLAGGSETQYF. CDR3 DNA: TGTGCCATCAGTGCCCGGACGGGACTAGCGGGAGGTTCAGAGACCCAGTACTTC. The chain is built from TRBV10-3 and TRBJ2-5; 15 nucleotides align to TRBD2. Germline V gene sequence: CDR1 ENHRY, CDR2 SYGVKD. J lost 4 bases, V lost 4 bases, and 10 bases had no gene match. The length of the CDR3 is 18 residues.

This clonotype was detected only once. The genes are TRBV15 and TRBJ2-5; TRBD2 is a possible D gene (7 bases). V shed 4 bases and J shed 4 bases, with 25 bases lying between them. The length of the CDR3 is 18 residues. Germline CDR1 is LNHNV and CDR2 is YYDKDF (reference sequence). CDR3 in DNA: TGTGCCACCAGCAAAGGGGGGGGGAGCGGACACCCCCGAGAGACCCAGTACTTC. This translates into CATSKGGGSGHPRETQYF.

Ten or more counts support this clonotype. The V and J genes are TRBV9 and TRBJ2-7; tentatively, D is TRBD1 (5 bases). Germline V gene data show CDR1 as SGDLS and CDR2 as YYNGEE. The germline V and J ends were trimmed by 0 bases and 6 bases, with 10 bases remaining between them. This CDR3 contains 13 residues. The DNA for the CDR3 is TGTGCCAGCAGCGTAGAGGGGCAGGGCGAGCAGTACTTC. This encodes CASSVEGQGEQYF.